This section outlines one T cell receptor (beta chain) sequence together with its context. This clonotype was counted ten times or more. Its specific antigen is unknown. No base-level quality is on record; no much larger clone is a single base apart. Reading the germline V gene (reference sequence) gives CDR1 DFQATT and CDR2 SNEGSKA. The CDR3 measures 12 amino acids from cysteine to phenylalanine. Only CDR3 DNA is held: 36 bases, read in frame from base 1. V gives up 3 bases and J gives up 3 bases, and the segment between their germline ends measures 9 bases. The data derive from a study of blood T cells in healthy people across ages (dated by TCRdb to the mid-2010s). For context, the study as a whole: Template switching captured roughly one uniquely barcoded TCR beta cDNA molecule per two T cells in model experiments. Age-related changes in TCR beta repertoire diversity were measured in the study by deep sequencing normalized with unique cDNA molecular identifiers. Four age groups were formed from the donors: young (average about 16 years), middle-aged (roughly 38), aged (roughly 59) and long-lived (roughly 81). Donors of different ages were randomly distributed across sequencing lanes to avoid experimental bias. Using the same blood draw, the study looked at two additional independent replicas of 1 million unique cDNA reads for two donors, one aged 18 to 30 and the other aged 80 or older. The full study reports these points: Because donor CMV infection status was unknown, age-related changes in expanded clonotypes were potentially confounded. As age increased, observed TCR beta diversity per million T cells dropped in a roughly linear way, and a significant reduction was already evident by age approximately 40. Total diversity estimates from one million sequenced T cells were considered lower bounds and underestimates. Since profiling was done on bulk unsorted PBMCs, naive and antigen-experienced compartments could not be conclusively compared. Observed TCR beta diversity correlated strongly with the percentage of naive T cells measured by flow cytometry. Compared with the aged group, the long-lived group had more naive CD4+ T cells, fewer expanded clones and increased TCR diversity, a pattern suggesting age selection.

The donors were roughly 40 Caucasian individuals from Russia, aged 6 to 90 years, who were systemically healthy. About 9.1 milliliters of peripheral blood were collected from each donor into EDTA-treated Vacutainer tubes. Ficoll-Paque density-gradient centrifugation was used to isolate PBMCs, with at least 7 million per sample. Trizol reagent was used to extract total RNA from PBMCs, with at least 6 micrograms per sample. For every donor, an aliquot of PBMCs went through flow cytometry to measure the percentages of naive CD45RAhigh/CD27high T cells. Preparation of the library involved 5' RACE. Sequencing was carried out with an Illumina HiSeq 2500. A second PCR of roughly 6 to 12 cycles was performed with a sample-barcoded 5' primer and a J-beta primer mix. A unique molecular identifier was introduced onto each TCR beta cDNA molecule by a template-switch 5' adaptor carrying 12 random nucleotides. At least 2.5 million CDR3-containing paired-end reads were obtained from each sample. First-strand cDNA was synthesized from all RNA with the Mint cDNA synthesis kit, primed by a TRBC-specific oligonucleotide. After uracil-DNA glycosylase treatment, a first 18-cycle PCR used universal primers M1SS and BC2_uni_R on all cDNA. The source study handled its data this way. Each sample was normalized by randomly selecting 1 million high-quality reads, each carrying a distinct molecular identifier. Instead of being binned into consensus sequences, reads with shared molecular identifiers were discarded. CDR3 identification, clonotype clustering and error correction used MiTCR with a Q25 quality threshold and the strictest error-elimination algorithm. A nonparametric unseen species model with Euler transformation was used to estimate a lower bound on total TCR beta diversity. The public reads were quality trimmed at Q25 with fastp and then assembled into clones with MiXCR by TCRdb, keeping productive beta chains. Entries that share a CDR3 protein sequence are merged under the most common genes and DNA. The V and J calls were not made by the authors but by TCRdb's processing. A total of roughly 700,000 distinct CDR3 sequences appear in this sample, around 32% of them only once. The ten biggest clones cover over 15% of the sample.

The sequenced sample was blood. The sequence was collected from a woman older than 75 in good health. Donor details come from another sample of the same person, matched by shared clones. Recombination connected TRBV20-1 to TRBJ2-7, and perhaps TRBD1 as D gene, on 6 matching bases. The CDR3 reads CSASPQGYEQYF. The DNA reads TGCAGTGCTAGTCCACAGGGCTACGAGCAGTACTTC.